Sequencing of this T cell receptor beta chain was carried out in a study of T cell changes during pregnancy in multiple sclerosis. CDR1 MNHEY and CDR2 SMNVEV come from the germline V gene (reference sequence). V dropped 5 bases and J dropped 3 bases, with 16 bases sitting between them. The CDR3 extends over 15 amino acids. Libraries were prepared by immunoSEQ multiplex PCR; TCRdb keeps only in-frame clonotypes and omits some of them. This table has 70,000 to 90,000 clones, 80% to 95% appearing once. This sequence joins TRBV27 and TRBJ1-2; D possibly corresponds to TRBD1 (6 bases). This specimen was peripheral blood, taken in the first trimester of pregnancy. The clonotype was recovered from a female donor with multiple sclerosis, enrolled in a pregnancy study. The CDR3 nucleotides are TGTGCCAGCAGTCCGACTTCCGGGACATACTATGGCTACACCTTC. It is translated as CASSPTSGTYYGYTF.